This T cell receptor (beta chain) was recorded in a study of cytomegalovirus exposure and HLA in healthy donors. CDR3 length: 15 amino acids. V lost 6 bases to trimming and J lost 8 bases; unmatched junction nucleotides: 10. Germline V CDR1 and CDR2: WNHNN, SYGVQD (reference sequence). PCR amplification relied on 60 Vbeta primers (plus 13 Jbeta primers). Only in-frame clones appear in the TCRdb table, and some are missing; sequencing was by immunoSEQ multiplex PCR. Of roughly 100,000 clones listed, under 85% are singletons. A remark on this clone: Its antigen is undetermined.

Overall study results and limits: Earlier results showed most TCR beta V segments being productive about 87% or about 30% of the time.

Specimen: PBMCs. This sequence joins TRBV10-1 and TRBJ1-4, with 9 bases identical to TRBD1. This clonotype originated in a female donor in good health and CMV-seropositive. CDR3 residues: CASSSGTGFGEKLFF. CDR3 DNA sequence: TGCGCCAGCAGCTCCGGGACAGGGTTTGGAGAAAAACTGTTTTTT.